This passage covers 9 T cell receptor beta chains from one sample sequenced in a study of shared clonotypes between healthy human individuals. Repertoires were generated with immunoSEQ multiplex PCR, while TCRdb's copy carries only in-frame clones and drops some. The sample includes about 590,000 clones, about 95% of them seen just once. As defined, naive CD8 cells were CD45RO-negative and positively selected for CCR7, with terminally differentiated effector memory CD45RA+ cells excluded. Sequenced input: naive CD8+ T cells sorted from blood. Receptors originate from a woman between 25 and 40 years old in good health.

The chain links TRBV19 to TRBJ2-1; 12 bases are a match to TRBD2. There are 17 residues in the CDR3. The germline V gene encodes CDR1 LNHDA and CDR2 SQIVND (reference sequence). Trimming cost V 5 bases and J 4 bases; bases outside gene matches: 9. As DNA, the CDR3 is TGTGCCAGTAGTGCCGGGACTAGCGGGCTGATTTACAATGAGCAGTTCTTC. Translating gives CASSAGTSGLIYNEQFF.

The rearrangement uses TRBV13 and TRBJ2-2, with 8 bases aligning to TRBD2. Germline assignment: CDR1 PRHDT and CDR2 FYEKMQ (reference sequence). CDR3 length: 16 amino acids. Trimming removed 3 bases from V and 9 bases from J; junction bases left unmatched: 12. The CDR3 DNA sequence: TGTGCCAGCAGCTTCCTCGGGACTAGACAAGTCCGGGAGCTGTTTTTT. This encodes CASSFLGTRQVRELFF.

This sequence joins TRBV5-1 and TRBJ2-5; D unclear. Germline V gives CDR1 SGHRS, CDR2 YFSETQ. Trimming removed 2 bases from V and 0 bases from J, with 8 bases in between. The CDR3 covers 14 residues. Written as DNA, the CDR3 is TGCGCCAGCAGCTTCGGTTTGTACCAAGAGACCCAGTACTTC. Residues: CASSFGLYQETQYF.

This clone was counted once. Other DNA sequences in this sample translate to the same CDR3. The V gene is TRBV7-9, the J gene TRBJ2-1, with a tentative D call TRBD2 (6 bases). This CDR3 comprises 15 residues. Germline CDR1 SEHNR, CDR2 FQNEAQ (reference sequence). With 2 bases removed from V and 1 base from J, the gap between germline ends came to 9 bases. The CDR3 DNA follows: TGTGCCAGCAGCTTATCGGGGGATTCCTACAATGAGCAGTTCTTC. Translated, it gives CASSLSGDSYNEQFF.

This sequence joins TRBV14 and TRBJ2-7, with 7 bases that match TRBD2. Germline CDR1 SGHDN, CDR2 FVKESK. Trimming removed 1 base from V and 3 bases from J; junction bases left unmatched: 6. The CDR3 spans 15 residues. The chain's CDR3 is CASSQGSGTIYEQYF. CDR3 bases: TGTGCCAGCAGCCAAGGGAGCGGGACGATCTACGAGCAGTACTTC.

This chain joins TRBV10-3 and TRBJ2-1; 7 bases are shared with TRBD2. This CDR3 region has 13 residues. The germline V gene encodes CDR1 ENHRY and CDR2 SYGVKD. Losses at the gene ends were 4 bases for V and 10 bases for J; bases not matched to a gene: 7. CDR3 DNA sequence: TGTGCCATCAGTGTATCAGGGCGGGAGGAGCAGTTCTTC. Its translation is CAISVSGREEQFF.

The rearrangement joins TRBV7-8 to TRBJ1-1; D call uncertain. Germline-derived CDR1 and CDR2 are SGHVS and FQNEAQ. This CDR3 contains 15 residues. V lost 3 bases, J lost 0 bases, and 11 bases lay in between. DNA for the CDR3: TGTGCCAGCAGCTTTGAGGTGAGCATGAACACTGAAGCTTTCTTT. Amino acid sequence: CASSFEVSMNTEAFF.

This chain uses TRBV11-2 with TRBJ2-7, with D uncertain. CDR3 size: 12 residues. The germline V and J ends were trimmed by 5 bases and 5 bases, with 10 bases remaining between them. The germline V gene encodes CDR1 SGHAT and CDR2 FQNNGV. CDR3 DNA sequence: TGTGCCAGCAGCGTTACTGAAAACGAGCAGTACTTC. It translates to CASSVTENEQYF.

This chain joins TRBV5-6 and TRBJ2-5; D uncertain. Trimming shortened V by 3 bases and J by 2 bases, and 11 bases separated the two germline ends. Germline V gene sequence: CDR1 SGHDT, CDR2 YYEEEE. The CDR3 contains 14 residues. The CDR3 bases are TGTGCCAGCAGCTCGTCCTATCAGCAAGAGACCCAGTACTTC. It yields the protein CASSSSYQQETQYF.